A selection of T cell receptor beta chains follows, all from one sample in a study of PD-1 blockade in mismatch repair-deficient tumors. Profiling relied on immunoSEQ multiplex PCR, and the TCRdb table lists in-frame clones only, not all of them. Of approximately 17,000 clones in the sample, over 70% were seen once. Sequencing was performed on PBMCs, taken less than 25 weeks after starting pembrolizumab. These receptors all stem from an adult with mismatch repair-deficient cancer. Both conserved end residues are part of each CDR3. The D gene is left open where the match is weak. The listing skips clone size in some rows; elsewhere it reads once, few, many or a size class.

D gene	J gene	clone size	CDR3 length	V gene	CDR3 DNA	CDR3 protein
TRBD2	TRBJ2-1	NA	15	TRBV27	TGTGCCAGCAGTCTTGGACTAGCGGGAGGGAATGAGCAGTTCTTC	CASSLGLAGGNEQFF
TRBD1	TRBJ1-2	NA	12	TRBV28	TGTGCCAGCAGTCGGCGGACAGGTCGTGACCTCTTC	CASSRRTGRDLF
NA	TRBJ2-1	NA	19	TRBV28	TGTGCCAGCAGTTTATCTAGGACATCCCCCTCGGTAACCTACAATGAGCAGTTCTTC	CASSLSRTSPSVTYNEQFF
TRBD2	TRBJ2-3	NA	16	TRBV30	TGTGCCTGGAGTGTAGGTTCTAGCGGAGTCACAGATACGCAGTATTTT	CAWSVGSSGVTDTQYF
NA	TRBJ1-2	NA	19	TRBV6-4	TGTGCCAGCAGTGCCTCGGGAACCTTTGCTTCCGTGACAGTCTATGGCTACACCTTC	CASSASGTFASVTVYGYTF
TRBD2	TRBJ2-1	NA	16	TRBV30	TGTGCCTGGAGTGTACGGAGTAGCGGGAGGGTGAATGAGCAGTTCTTC	CAWSVRSSGRVNEQFF
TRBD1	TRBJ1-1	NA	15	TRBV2	TGTGCCAGCAGGACCCGACAGGGGCAGAACACTGAAGCTTTCTTT	CASRTRQGQNTEAFF
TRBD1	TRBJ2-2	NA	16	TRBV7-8	TGTGCCAGCAGCGAGCAGGACAGGGGGAATATCGGGGAGCTGTTTTTT	CASSEQDRGNIGELFF
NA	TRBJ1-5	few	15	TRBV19	TGTGCCAGTAGGTTGGGAGGGAGGGACAATCAGCCCCAGCATTTT	CASRLGGRDNQPQHF
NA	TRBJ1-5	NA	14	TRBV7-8	TGTGCCAGCAGCGCCCGACAGATTAATCAGCCCCAGCATTTT	CASSARQINQPQHF
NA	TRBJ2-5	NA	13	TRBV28	TGTGCCAGCAGTAAACGGGCCCAGGGGACCCAGTACTTC	CASSKRAQGTQYF
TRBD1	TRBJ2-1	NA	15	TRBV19	TGTGCCAGTAGTCCGACAGGGCTACCCTACAATGAGCAGTTCTTC	CASSPTGLPYNEQFF
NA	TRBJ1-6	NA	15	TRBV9	TGTGCCAGCAGCGTAGACAGGGTAGGGAATTCACCCCTCCACTTT	CASSVDRVGNSPLHF
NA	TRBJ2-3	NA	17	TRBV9	TGTGCCAGCAGCGTAGCTCAGGAGCATGGGGAGCCAGATACGCAGTATTTT	CASSVAQEHGEPDTQYF
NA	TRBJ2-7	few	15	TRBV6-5	TGTGCCAGCAGTTACTCGTTTACAGGGGAGGACGAGCAGTACTTC	CASSYSFTGEDEQYF
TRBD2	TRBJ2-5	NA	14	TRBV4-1	TGCGCCAGCAGCCAGGGTACTAGCGAAGAGACCCAGTACTTC	CASSQGTSEETQYF
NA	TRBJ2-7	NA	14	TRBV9	TGTGCCAGCAGCCCCGACGGACACACCTACGAGCAGTACTTC	CASSPDGHTYEQYF
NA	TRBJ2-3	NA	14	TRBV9	TGTGCCAGCAGCGTAGCTACTGTCTCAGATACGCAGTATTTT	CASSVATVSDTQYF
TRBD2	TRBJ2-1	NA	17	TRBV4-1	TGCGCCAGCAGCCAGTTTAGCGGGCAGAGCTCCTACAATGAGCAGTTCTTC	CASSQFSGQSSYNEQFF
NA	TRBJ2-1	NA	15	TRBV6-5	TGTGCCAGCAGTTATGGACTACTAGCAAACAATGAGCAGTTCTTC	CASSYGLLANNEQFF
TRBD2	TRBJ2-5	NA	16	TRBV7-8	TGTGCCAGCAGCTTAGAAAGACTAGCGGGAGCAAAGACCCAGTACTTC	CASSLERLAGAKTQYF
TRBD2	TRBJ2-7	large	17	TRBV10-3	TGTGCCACACAACCGGGACTAGCGGAGAGCAGCTCCTACGAGCAGTACTTC	CATQPGLAESSSYEQYF
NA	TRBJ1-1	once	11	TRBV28	TGTGCCTGCGGGGGTCCCACTGAAGCTTTCTTT	CACGGPTEAFF
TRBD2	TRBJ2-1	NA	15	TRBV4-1	TGCGCCAGCAGCCGTGGACTAGCGGAGTACAATGAGCAGTTCTTC	CASSRGLAEYNEQFF
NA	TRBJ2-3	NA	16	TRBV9	TGTGCCAGCTCAGCGGGTCTCTCCACTAGCACAGATACGCAGTATTTT	CASSAGLSTSTDTQYF
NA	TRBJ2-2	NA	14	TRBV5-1	TGCGCCAGCAGCTTGCAGCGGAACACCGGGGAGCTGTTTTTT	CASSLQRNTGELFF
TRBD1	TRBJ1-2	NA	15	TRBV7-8	TGTGCCAGCAGCTTAGCCGGGACAGGGGACTATGGCTACACCTTC	CASSLAGTGDYGYTF
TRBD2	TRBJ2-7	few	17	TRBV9	TGTGCCAGCAGCGGCGGGACTAGCGGGAGCCTCGCCTACGAGCAGTACTTC	CASSGGTSGSLAYEQYF
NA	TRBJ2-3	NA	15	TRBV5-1	TGCGCCAGCACCCCCGGCGGGGCCCTGCGTGATACGCAGTATTTT	CASTPGGALRDTQYF
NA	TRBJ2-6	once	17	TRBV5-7	TGTGCCAGCAGCTTAGACAGAAGATACACTGGGGCCAACGTCCTGACTTTC	CASSLDRRYTGANVLTF
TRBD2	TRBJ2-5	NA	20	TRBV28	TGTGCCAGCAGGGCCGGACTAGCGGGATACAAGTCTATACGCCCCGGGGGCCAGTACTTC	CASRAGLAGYKSIRPGGQYF
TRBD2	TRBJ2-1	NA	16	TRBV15	TGTGCCACCAGCAGAGATCTTACTAGCGCATACAATGAGCAGTTCTTC	CATSRDLTSAYNEQFF
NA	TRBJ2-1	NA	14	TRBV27	TGTGCCAGCAGGGGTCTAGGGGGATACAATGAGCAGTTCTTC	CASRGLGGYNEQFF
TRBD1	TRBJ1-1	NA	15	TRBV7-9	TGTGCCAGCAGCCCGACCCCCACAGGGGCCACTGAAGCTTTCTTT	CASSPTPTGATEAFF
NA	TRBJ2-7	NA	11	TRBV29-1	TGCAGCGTTCTACAGGCCTCACTCGAGTACTTC	CSVLQASLEYF
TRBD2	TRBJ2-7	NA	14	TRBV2	TGTGCCAGCAGTACTAGCGGGAGTTGGTACGAGCAGTACTTC	CASSTSGSWYEQYF
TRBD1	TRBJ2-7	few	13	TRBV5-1	TGCGCCAGCAGTTGGACAGGGGGCTACGAGCAGTACTTC	CASSWTGGYEQYF
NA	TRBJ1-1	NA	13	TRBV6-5	TGTGCCAGCAGTTCCCTCCTGGAGCCTGAAGCTTTCTTT	CASSSLLEPEAFF
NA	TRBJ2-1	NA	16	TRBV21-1	TGTGCCAGCAGTCACACCGGGACAGGGGACGACAATGAGCAGTTCTTC	CASSHTGTGDDNEQFF
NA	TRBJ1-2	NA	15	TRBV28	TGTGCCAGCAGTCAAAACAGTTATGGTAACTATGGCTACACCTTC	CASSQNSYGNYGYTF
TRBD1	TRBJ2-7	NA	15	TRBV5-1	TGCGCCAGCAGCTCAGGAACCGGGACAGGTGGGGAGCAGTACTTC	CASSSGTGTGGEQYF
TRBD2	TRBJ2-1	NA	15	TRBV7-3	TGTGCCAGCAGTCTAGCGGGAGTGGGCTACAATGAGCAGTTCTTC	CASSLAGVGYNEQFF
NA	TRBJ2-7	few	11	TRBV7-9	TGTGCCAGCAGCCCGTCCTACGAGCAGTACTTC	CASSPSYEQYF
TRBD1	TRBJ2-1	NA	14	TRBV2	TGTGCCAGCGGGTGGGACAGGGCCTACAATGAGCAGTTCTTC	CASGWDRAYNEQFF
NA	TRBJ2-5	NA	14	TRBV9	TGTGCCAGCAGCGTAGGTGGACAGCAAGAGACCCAGTACTTC	CASSVGGQQETQYF